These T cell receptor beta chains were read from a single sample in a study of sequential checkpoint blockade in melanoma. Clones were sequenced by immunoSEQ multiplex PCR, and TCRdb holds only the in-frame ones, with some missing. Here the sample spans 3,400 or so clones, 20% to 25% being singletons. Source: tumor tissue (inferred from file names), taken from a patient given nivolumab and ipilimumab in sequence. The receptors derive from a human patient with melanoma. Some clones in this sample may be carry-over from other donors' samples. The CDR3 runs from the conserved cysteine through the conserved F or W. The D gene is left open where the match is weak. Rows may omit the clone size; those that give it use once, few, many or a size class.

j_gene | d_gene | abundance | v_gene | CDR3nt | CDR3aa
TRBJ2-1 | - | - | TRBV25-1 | TGTGCCAGCAGTGAATATCGAGACAGCCCTATCAATGAGCAGTTCTTC | CASSEYRDSPINEQFF
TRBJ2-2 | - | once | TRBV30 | TGTGCCTGGAGTGTTTTAGTGACCTACACCGGGGAGCTGTTTTTT | CAWSVLVTYTGELFF
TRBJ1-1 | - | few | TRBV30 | TGTGCCTGGGGACAGTTTTTGAACACTGAAGCTTTCTTT | CAWGQFLNTEAFF
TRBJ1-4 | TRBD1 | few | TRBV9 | TGTGCCAGCAGCAGCGGACAGGGGCATCCCCGGCAACTGTTTTTT | CASSSGQGHPRQLFF
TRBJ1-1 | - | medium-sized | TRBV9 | TGTGCCAGCAGGGGGGATTCGACAGGGAACACTGAAGCTTTCTTT | CASRGDSTGNTEAFF
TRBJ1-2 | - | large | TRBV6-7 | TGTGCCAGCAGCAGCGACTATGGCTACACCTTC | CASSSDYGYTF
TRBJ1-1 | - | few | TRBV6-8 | TGTGCCAGCAGTGCTCCAGGGGAAGCCACTGAAGCTTTCTTT | CASSAPGEATEAFF
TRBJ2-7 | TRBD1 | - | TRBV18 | TGTGCCAGCTCCGGGACAGGGGCTACCTACGAGCAGTACTTC | CASSGTGATYEQYF
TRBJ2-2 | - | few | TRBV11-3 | TGTGCCAGCAGCTTCCACAGGGTCTTGAGCACCGGGGAGCTGTTTTTT | CASSFHRVLSTGELFF
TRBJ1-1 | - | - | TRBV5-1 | TGCGCCAGCAGCTTGTCGGCGGCTGGGAACACTGAAGCTTTCTTT | CASSLSAAGNTEAFF
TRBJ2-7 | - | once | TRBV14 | TGTGCCAGCAGCTCCTACTGGGAGCAGTACTTC | CASSSYWEQYF
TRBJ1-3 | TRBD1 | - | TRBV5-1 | TGCGCCAGCAGCTTGGATCCGACAGGGGGCGCTACCGGAAACACCATATATTTT | CASSLDPTGGATGNTIYF
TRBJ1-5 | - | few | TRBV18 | TGTGCCAGCTCACCGGGCCGTACTAGCAATCAGCCCCAGCATTTT | CASSPGRTSNQPQHF
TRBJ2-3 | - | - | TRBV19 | TGTGCCAGTAGTATAGATGGCAGGGTGGTGTCAGATACGCAGTATTTT | CASSIDGRVVSDTQYF
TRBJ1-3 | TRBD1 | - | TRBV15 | TGTGCCACCAGCGGATACGCCGGGACAGAGGCTGGAAACACCATATATTTT | CATSGYAGTEAGNTIYF